This TCR beta chain was captured in a study of identical twins. This clonotype was seen at least ten times. As yet, its antigen is unknown. Study results and limitations: Monozygotic twins shared more out-of-frame TCR alpha than recombination models predicted. Out-of-frame beta chain sequences displayed weaker excess sharing between twins.

The cDNA had a unique molecular identifier and a template-switch universal primer site. One entry per CDR3 protein, called by TCRdb with MiXCR from the 5' RACE reads. The repertoire holds roughly 290,000 distinct CDR3 sequences, more than 6.5% seen once, with over 2% in the top ten. This sample also appeared in a second study, on yellow fever vaccine responses in identical twins.

This TCR was recovered from a woman under 30 in good health. Source material: memory (CD45RO+) T cells sorted from blood.

The CDR3: CASSLSDRENEKLFF. The CDR3 coding sequence is TGTGCCAGCAGCTTGTCGGACAGGGAGAATGAAAAACTGTTTTTT. The rearrangement joins TRBV5-5 to TRBJ1-4; 8 positions agree with TRBD1. CDR3 length equals 15 residues. Germline CDR1 and CDR2: SGHKS and YYEKEE (reference sequence). J lost 5 bases, V lost 1 base, and 4 bases had no gene match.